By share, the clone carrying this T cell receptor (beta chain) ranks as medium-sized. These data come from a study of tumor-infiltrating lymphocytes in primary liver carcinoma. Study at large: Tumor staging was T1-T3 N0M0; sizes spanned 4.2 to 10 cm across.

The researchers produced TCR beta cDNA from roughly 550 ng total RNA with a constant-region primer. Libraries covering TCR beta were generated through three nested multiplex PCR rounds (using a slightly modified ARM-PCR). The first two PCR rounds used TRBV1-TRBV30 primers with a Cbeta primer, roughly 10 cycles each. TCRdb ran MiXCR on the multiplex PCR reads and lists one entry per CDR3 protein. The sample carries fewer than 85,000 distinct CDR3 sequences, about three quarters recorded once. The CDR3 is 12 amino acids. V dropped 0 bases and J dropped 6 bases, with 3 bases sitting between them. The germline CDR1 and CDR2 sequences are MGHRA and YSYEKL. From roughly 20-30 mg of unsorted bulk tissue, DNA and RNA were co-extracted together.

V gene TRBV4-1 combines with J gene TRBJ2-1; no clear D. The source of this sequence is a man aged 35 to 55 with primary liver carcinoma and hepatitis B virus infection. The sample was tumor-adjacent normal liver tissue. The CDR3 sequence is CASSQESNEQFF. Here the CDR3 DNA reads TGCGCCAGCAGCCAAGAATCCAATGAGCAGTTCTTC.